This T cell receptor (beta chain) was captured by sequencing in a study of blood T cells in healthy people across ages. Notes on the study in general: The recorded TCR beta diversity per million T cells decreased in a roughly linear manner with age.

The study recruited healthy Caucasian donors from Russia who were aged about 6 to 100. Comment on this clonotype: Its target is unknown.

The germline V gene encodes CDR1 SGHRS and CDR2 YFSETQ. The CDR3 is 17 residues long. Between the trimmed V and J ends, which lost 4 bases and 1 base, there was a span of 18 bases. Sample-barcoded 5' priming and a J-beta primer mix drove a second PCR of roughly 7 to 11 cycles. From the 5' RACE reads, TCRdb called clonotypes with MiXCR, one entry per CDR3 protein. The table includes about 640,000 distinct CDR3 sequences, under 70% detected once. This sequence joins TRBV5-1 and TRBJ2-4, with D perhaps assigned TRBD1 or TRBD2 (5 bases each). This clonotype was sampled from a man between 60 and 70 years old in good health. The material sequenced was blood. This CDR3 reads CASSADEGRGAKNIQYF. The CDR3 DNA reads as TGCGCCAGCAGCGCGGACGAGGGGAGAGGGGCCAAAAACATTCAGTACTTC.